The 15 T cell receptor beta chains reported below all come from one sample, sequenced in a study of blood T cell repertoires in COVID-19 (dated by TCRdb to 2020 to 2021). Preparation of the library involved the immunoSEQ multiplex PCR assay. Here the immuneACCESS table is served through TCRdb, limited to in-frame sequences with V and J called. Missing clones are a known gap in these copies; in checked studies unresolved V genes cover under half, and the rest lacks a known reason. This sample has under 300,000 clones in its table, and roughly 83% of those were observed once. Clones ranked in the top ten supply over 9% of the sample. Sequenced input: peripheral blood. All receptors derive from a man older than 75 with acute or convalescent COVID-19.

This chain uses TRBV12-3 or TRBV12-4 with TRBJ1-5; D gene unclear. With 7 bases removed from V and 6 bases from J, the gap between germline ends came to 13 bases. CDR3 length: 13 amino acids. In DNA form, the CDR3 reads TGTGCCAGCACCCCTGGAGTGAGTCAGCCCCAGCATTTT. It translates to CASTPGVSQPQHF.

This clone has only a few counts. J is TRBJ2-5 and V is TRBV9, with D uncertain. The length of the CDR3 is 13 residues. Deletions cut 0 bases from V and 3 bases from J, with 6 bases between. Per the germline V gene, CDR1 is SGDLS and CDR2 is YYNGEE. DNA for the CDR3: TGTGCCAGCAGCGTAGGCCCTAAAGAGACCCAGTACTTC. Translating gives CASSVGPKETQYF.

The V and J genes are TRBV11-3 and TRBJ2-5, with 7 bases lining up with TRBD1. CDR3 length equals 13 residues. The J segment lost 5 bases and the V segment lost 5 bases, leaving 5 bases of the junction unmatched. CDR1 is SGHNT and CDR2 is YENEEA in the germline V gene. CDR3 residues: CASSTRQGETQYF. The CDR3 DNA follows: TGTGCCAGCAGCACAAGACAGGGTGAGACCCAGTACTTC.

The CDR3 loop is CASTPGGVGELFF. The CDR3 DNA reads TGCGCCAGCACCCCCGGAGGGGTAGGAGAGCTGTTTTTT. The chain combines TRBV5-1 with TRBJ2-2; TRBD2 is a possible D gene (6 bases). CDR1 is SGHRS, CDR2 YFSETQ, per germline. This CDR3 comprises 13 residues. Trimming took 6 bases from V and 11 from J, leaving 17 bases between them.

This clone has only a few counts. The chain combines TRBV5-1 with TRBJ2-1; 14 bases agree with TRBD2. The ends lost 4 bases at V and 7 bases at J; junction bases unmatched: 7. This CDR3 spans 16 amino acids. Germline V gene lookup returns CDR1 SGHRS and CDR2 YFSETQ. The CDR3 protein is CASSLQTSGRANEQFF. The CDR3 DNA follows: TGCGCCAGCAGCCTCCAGACTAGCGGGAGGGCGAATGAGCAGTTCTTC.

The rearrangement joins TRBV23-1 to TRBJ2-5; 8 bases match TRBD1. TRBV23-1 qualifies as an ORF whose function is uncertain. This CDR3 contains 13 residues. With V trimmed by 10 bases and J by 5 bases, 9 bases remained unmatched. The CDR3 loop reads CATSPGGGETQYF. The CDR3 DNA is TGCGCCACCTCACCAGGGGGCGGTGAGACCCAGTACTTC.

The genes are TRBV19 and TRBJ1-5; 10 positions match TRBD1. V trimming: 3 bases; J trimming: 5 bases; junction bases outside the gene matches: 4. CDR3 size: 15 residues. CDR1 is LNHDA and CDR2 is SQIVND in the germline V gene (reference sequence). CDR3 sequence reads: CASSIVGTGDQPQHF. The DNA for the CDR3 is TGTGCCAGTAGTATCGTGGGGACAGGGGATCAGCCCCAGCATTTT. The full variable domain, in which reference TRBV19 and TRBJ1-5 provide the parts outside the CDR3, is DGGITQSPKYLFRKEGQNVTLSCEQNLNHDAMYWYRQDPGQGLRLIYYSQIVNDFQKGDIAEGYSVSREKKESFPLTVTSAQKNPTAFYLCASSIVGTGDQPQHFGDGTRLSIL.

CDR3 loop: CASIAGTGNQPQHF. As DNA, the CDR3 is TGTGCCAGTATAGCCGGGACAGGTAATCAGCCCCAGCATTTT. The chain links TRBV19 to TRBJ1-5, with TRBD1 matching 8 bases. The germline V gene has CDR1 LNHDA and CDR2 SQIVND (reference sequence). The CDR3 runs to 14 residues. Trimming took 7 bases from V and 4 from J; bases not matched to a gene: 6.

This clone was observed a single time. The chain joins TRBV19 to TRBJ2-5; a possible D gene is TRBD1 (6 bases). Germline V gene lookup returns CDR1 LNHDA and CDR2 SQIVND (reference sequence). This CDR3 spans 15 amino acids. Trimming stripped 3 bases from V and 1 base from J, with 12 bases between. CDR3 nucleotide sequence: TGTGCCAGTAGTATTACAGGGAGTTTCCAAGAGACCCAGTACTTC. Encoded protein: CASSITGSFQETQYF.

The V gene is TRBV5-1, the J gene TRBJ1-4; TRBD1 matches 7 bases. This CDR3 is 14 amino acids long. CDR1 and CDR2 from the germline V gene are SGHRS and YFSETQ. With V trimmed by 4 bases and J by 5 bases, 5 bases remained unmatched. CDR3 nucleotides: TGCGCCAGCAGCCGTGAGGGGGCAAATGAAAAACTGTTTTTT. It specifies CASSREGANEKLFF.

The chain is built from TRBV5-1 and TRBJ2-7, with D perhaps matching TRBD2 (6 bases). The germline V and J ends were trimmed by 2 bases and 2 bases, with 11 bases remaining between them. The germline gives CDR1 SGHRS, CDR2 YFSETQ. CDR3 length equals 14 residues. In nucleotides, the CDR3 is TGCGCCAGCAGCTTTAGTAGCGGTGCCTACGAGCAGTACTTC. Protein product: CASSFSSGAYEQYF.

The chain carries TRBV9 and TRBJ1-1; D is undetermined. The length of the CDR3 is 18 residues. The V end was cut by 0 bases, the J end by 4 bases, with 22 bases between. CDR1 is SGDLS, CDR2 YYNGEE, per germline. The CDR3 spells CASSVGAQSGLLGTEAFF. DNA for the CDR3: TGTGCCAGCAGCGTAGGCGCACAGAGTGGGCTTTTAGGCACTGAAGCTTTCTTT.

This clone appeared a single time. This chain joins TRBV6-5 and TRBJ1-5, with 7 nucleotides matching TRBD1. CDR1 and CDR2 (germline): MNHEY, SVGAGI. This CDR3 comprises 15 residues. V lost 5 bases, J lost 4 bases, and 8 bases stayed unmatched. CDR3 loop: CASSLLRDSNQPQHF. The CDR3 DNA reads as TGTGCCAGCAGTCTCTTGAGGGACAGTAATCAGCCCCAGCATTTT.

This clone appeared once. The chain employs TRBV18 and TRBJ2-2, with D possibly TRBD1 on 7 matching bases. The CDR3 runs 16 residues. The V end was cut by 0 bases, the J end by 4 bases, with 12 bases between. Germline V gene sequence: CDR1 KGHSH, CDR2 LQKENI. CDR3 sequence reads: CASSPPEGAPTGELFF. For the CDR3, the DNA is TGTGCCAGCTCACCACCGGAGGGGGCGCCCACCGGGGAGCTGTTTTTT.

This chain joins TRBV3-1 (or the pseudogene TRBV3-2) and TRBJ1-1, with D unresolved. Germline CDR1 reads LGHDT; CDR2 reads YNNKEL (reference sequence). Trimming pared 4 bases from V and 8 bases from J, leaving 11 bases between. The CDR3 is 12 amino acids. CDR3 region: CASSRPGAEAFF. DNA of the CDR3: TGTGCCAGCAGCCGACCGGGAGCGGAAGCTTTCTTT.